This TCR beta chain was sequenced in a study of T cell responses to AZD1222 COVID-19 vaccine. Germline trimming cut 0 bases from V and 6 bases from J; bases unmatched to any gene: 18. This CDR3 comprises 19 residues. The V gene's germline CDR1 is LNHNV and CDR2 YYDKDF (reference sequence). Sequencing used immunoSEQ multiplex PCR; TCRdb keeps in-frame clones, though not all of them. The sample has 150,000 to 170,000 clones; less than 90% are singletons. Note on this clone: The antigen remains undetermined.

Study outcomes and limitations: At study baseline, merely a handful of AZD1222 recipients were seropositive. Unmutated variant regions are reportedly the target of nearly half of TCRs that are spike-specific. The donor group comprised mostly white British people and more females; the analysis possibly underestimated clonal diversity. CD4 TCRs covered the whole spike, strongest at regions 160-218 and 743-854.

Specimen: peripheral blood, collected on day 0 of MenACWY control vaccination. This clonotype was obtained from an adult in good health. This sequence joins TRBV15 and TRBJ2-7, with TRBD1 identical over 9 bases. The CDR3 nucleotides read TGTGCCACCAGCAGAGATCCTCGGCGGGGACAGGGTAGGTCTAGCGAGCAGTACGTC. Its protein product is CATSRDPRRGQGRSSEQYV.